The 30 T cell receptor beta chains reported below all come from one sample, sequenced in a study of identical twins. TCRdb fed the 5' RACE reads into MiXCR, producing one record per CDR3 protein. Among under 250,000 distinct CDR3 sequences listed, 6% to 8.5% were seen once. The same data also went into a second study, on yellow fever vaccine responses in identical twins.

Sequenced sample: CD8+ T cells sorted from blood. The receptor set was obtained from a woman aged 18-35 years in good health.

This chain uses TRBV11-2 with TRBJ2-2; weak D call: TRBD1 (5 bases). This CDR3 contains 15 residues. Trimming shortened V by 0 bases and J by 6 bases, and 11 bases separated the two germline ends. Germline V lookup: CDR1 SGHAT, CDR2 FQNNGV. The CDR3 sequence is CASSLDMGLAGELFF. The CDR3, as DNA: TGTGCCAGCAGCTTAGATATGGGGCTTGCCGGGGAGCTGTTTTTT.

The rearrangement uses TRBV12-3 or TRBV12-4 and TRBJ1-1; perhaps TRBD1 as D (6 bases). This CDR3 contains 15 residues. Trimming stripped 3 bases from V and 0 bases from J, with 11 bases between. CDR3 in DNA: TGTGCCAGCAGTTTCCCCAGGGGTTTGAACACTGAAGCTTTCTTT. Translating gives CASSFPRGLNTEAFF.

The CDR3 DNA is TGTGCCAGCAGTGATTTCGGGGGAGGGACCCCCAATGAGCAGTTCTTC. Translated, it gives CASSDFGGGTPNEQFF. This chain uses TRBV6-4 with TRBJ2-1; 7 nucleotides align to TRBD2. The germline CDR1 and CDR2 sequences are MRHNA and SNTAGT. This CDR3 has 16 residues. The trim removed 3 bases at V and 6 bases at J, leaving 11 bases unmatched.

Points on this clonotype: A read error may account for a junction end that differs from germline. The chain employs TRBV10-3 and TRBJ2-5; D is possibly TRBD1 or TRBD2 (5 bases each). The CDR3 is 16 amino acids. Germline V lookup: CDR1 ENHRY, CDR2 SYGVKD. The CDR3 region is CAISDPRDERGETQHF. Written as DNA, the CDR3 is TGTGCCATCAGTGACCCCAGGGATGAGAGGGGAGAGACCCAGCACTTC.

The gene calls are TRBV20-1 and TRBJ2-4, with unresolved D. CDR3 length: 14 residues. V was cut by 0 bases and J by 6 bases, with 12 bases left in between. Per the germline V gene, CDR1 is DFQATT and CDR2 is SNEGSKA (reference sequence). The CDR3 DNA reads TGCAGTGCTAGAGATGGATTTCGAGGAAACATTCAGTACTTC. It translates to CSARDGFRGNIQYF.

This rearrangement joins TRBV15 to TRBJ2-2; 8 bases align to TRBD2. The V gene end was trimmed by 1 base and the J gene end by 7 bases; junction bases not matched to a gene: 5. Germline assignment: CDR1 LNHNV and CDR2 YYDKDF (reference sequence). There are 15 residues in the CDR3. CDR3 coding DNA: TGTGCCACCAGCAGAGTACGGGAGGGCCTCGGGGAGCTGTTTTTT. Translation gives CATSRVREGLGELFF.

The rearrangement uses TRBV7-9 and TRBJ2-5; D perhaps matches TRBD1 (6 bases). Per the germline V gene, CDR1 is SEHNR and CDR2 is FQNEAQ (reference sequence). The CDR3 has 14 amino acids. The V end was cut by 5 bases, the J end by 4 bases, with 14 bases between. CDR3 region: CASSQGQGIETQYF. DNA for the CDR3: TGTGCCAGCAGCCAGGGGCAGGGAATAGAGACCCAGTACTTC.

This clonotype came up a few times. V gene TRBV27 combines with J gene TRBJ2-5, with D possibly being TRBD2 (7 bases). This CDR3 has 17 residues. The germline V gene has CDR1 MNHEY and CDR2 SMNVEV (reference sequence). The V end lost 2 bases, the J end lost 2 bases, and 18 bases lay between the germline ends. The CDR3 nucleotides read TGTGCCAGCAGTTTACAAGCGGGAAGGGGGTGGCAAGAGACCCAGTACTTC. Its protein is CASSLQAGRGWQETQYF.

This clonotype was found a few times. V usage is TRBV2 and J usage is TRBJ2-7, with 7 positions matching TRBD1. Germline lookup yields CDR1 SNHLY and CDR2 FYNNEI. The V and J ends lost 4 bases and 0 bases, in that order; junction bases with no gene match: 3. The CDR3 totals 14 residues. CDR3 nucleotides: TGTGCCAGCAGTGCCGGGACAGACTCCTACGAGCAGTACTTC. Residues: CASSAGTDSYEQYF.

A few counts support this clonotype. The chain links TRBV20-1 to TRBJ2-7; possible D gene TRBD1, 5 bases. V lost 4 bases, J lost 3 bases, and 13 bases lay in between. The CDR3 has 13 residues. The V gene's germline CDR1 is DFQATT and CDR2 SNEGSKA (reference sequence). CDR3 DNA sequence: TGCAGTGCTACCCCAGGACATGGCTACGAGCAGTACGTC. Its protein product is CSATPGHGYEQYV.

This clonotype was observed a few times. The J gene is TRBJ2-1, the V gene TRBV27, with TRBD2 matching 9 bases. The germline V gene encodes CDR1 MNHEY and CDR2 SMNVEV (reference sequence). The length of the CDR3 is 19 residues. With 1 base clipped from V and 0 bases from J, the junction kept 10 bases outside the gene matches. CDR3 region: CASSLFGGRAFSSYNEQFF. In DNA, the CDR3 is TGTGCCAGCAGTTTATTCGGCGGGAGGGCCTTTAGCTCCTACAATGAGCAGTTCTTC.

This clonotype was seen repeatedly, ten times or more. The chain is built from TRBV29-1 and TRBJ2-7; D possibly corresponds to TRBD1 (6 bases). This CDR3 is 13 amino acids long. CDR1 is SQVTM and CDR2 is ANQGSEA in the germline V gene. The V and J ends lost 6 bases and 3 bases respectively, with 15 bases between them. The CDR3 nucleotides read TGCAGCGTGGCACAGGGCATGAACTACGAGCAGTACTTC. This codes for CSVAQGMNYEQYF.

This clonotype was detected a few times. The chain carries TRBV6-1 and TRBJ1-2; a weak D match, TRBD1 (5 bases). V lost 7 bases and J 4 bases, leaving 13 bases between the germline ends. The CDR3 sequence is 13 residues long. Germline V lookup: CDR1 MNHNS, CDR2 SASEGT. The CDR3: CASTPGQSYGYTF. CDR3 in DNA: TGTGCCAGCACCCCAGGGCAAAGCTATGGCTACACCTTC.

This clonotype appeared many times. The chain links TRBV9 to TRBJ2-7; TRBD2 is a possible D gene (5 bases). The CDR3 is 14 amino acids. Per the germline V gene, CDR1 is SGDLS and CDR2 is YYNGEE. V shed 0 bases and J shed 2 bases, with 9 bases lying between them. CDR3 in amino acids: CASSVGDGTYEQYF. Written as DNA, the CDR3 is TGTGCCAGCAGCGTAGGAGACGGGACCTACGAGCAGTACTTC.

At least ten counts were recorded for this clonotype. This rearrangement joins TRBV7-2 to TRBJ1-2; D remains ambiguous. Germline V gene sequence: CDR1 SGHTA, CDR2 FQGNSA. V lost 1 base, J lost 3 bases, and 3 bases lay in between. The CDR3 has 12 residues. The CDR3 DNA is TGTGCCAGCAGCTTAGTCTACTATGGCTACACCTTC. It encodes CASSLVYYGYTF.

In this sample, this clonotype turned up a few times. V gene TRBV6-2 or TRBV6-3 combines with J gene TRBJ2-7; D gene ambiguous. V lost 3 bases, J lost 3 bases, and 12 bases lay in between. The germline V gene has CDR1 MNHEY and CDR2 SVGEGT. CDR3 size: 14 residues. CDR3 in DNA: TGTGCCAGCAGTTATGGGCTGCGACTCTACGAGCAGTACTTC. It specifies CASSYGLRLYEQYF.

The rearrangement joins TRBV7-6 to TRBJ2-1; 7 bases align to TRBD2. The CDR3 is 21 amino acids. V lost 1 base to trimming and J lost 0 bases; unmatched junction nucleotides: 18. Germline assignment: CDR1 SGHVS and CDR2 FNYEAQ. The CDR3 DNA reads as TGTGCCAGCAGCTTAGAGACGCGGGAGATTTCTGTCCTGAGCTCCTACAATGAGCAGTTCTTC. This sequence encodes CASSLETREISVLSSYNEQFF.

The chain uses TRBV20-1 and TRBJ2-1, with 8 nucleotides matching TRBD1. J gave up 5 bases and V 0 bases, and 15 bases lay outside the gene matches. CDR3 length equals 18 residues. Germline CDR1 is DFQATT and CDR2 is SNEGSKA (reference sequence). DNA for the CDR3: TGCAGTGCTAGAGACTACAATGCTTTCAGGGGGCTTAACAATGAGCAGTTCTTC. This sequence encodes CSARDYNAFRGLNNEQFF.

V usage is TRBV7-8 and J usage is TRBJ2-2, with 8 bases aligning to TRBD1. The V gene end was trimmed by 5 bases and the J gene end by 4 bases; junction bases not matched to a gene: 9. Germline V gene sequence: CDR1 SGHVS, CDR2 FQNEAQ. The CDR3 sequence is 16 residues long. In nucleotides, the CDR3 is TGTGCCAGCAGCGCCCTCGGACAGGGAGTCACCGGGGAGCTGTTTTTT. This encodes CASSALGQGVTGELFF.

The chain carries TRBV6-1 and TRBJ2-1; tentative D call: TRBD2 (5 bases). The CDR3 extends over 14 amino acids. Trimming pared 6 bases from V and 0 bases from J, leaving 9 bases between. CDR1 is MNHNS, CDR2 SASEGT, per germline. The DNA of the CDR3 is TGTGCCAGCAGCCCGGGAATCTCCTACAATGAGCAGTTCTTC. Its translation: CASSPGISYNEQFF.

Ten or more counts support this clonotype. The CDR3 loop reads CASSLTGAVGELFF. In DNA, the CDR3 is TGTGCCAGCAGCTTAACGGGGGCCGTCGGGGAGCTGTTTTTT. The chain couples TRBV7-9 to TRBJ2-2; the D gene could be TRBD1 or TRBD2 (6 bases each). Germline CDR1 is SEHNR and CDR2 is FQNEAQ (reference sequence). CDR3 size: 14 residues. V was shortened by 2 bases and J by 7 bases, with 11 bases between the two germline ends.

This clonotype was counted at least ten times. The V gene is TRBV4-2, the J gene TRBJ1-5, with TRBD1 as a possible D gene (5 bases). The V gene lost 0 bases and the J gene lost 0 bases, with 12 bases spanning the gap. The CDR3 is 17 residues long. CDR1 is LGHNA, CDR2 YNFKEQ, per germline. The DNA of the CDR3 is TGTGCCAGCAGCCAAGATTGGAGGGACTATAGCAATCAGCCCCAGCATTTT. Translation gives CASSQDWRDYSNQPQHF.

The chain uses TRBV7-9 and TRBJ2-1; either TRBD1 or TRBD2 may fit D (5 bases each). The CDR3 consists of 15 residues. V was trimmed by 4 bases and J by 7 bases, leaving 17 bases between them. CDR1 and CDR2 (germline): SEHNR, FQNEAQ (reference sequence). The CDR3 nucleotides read TGTGCCAGCAGCTCCCCCGGGGACCTAGGGAATGAGCAGTTCTTC. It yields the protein CASSSPGDLGNEQFF.

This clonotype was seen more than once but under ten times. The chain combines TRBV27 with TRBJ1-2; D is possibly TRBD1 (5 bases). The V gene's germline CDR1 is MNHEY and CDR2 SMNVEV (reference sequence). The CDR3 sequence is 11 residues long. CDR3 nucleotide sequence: TGTGCAGCCGGGGGTCTCTATGGCTACACCTTC. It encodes CAAGGLYGYTF.

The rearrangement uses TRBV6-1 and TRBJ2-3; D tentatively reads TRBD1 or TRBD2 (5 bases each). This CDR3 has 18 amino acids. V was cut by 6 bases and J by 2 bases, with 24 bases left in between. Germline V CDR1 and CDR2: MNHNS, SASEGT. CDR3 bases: TGTGCCAGCAGCCCCCGGGACGGTACTAGAGGGTTCACAGATACGCAGTATTTT. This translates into CASSPRDGTRGFTDTQYF.

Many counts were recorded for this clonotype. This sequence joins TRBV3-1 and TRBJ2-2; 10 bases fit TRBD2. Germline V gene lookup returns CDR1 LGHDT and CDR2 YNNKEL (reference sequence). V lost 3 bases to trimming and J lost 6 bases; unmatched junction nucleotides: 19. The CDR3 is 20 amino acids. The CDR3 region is CASSHLPALAGVVRSGELFF. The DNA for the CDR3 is TGTGCCAGCAGCCACTTACCGGCCCTAGCGGGAGTGGTTAGGTCCGGGGAGCTGTTTTTT.

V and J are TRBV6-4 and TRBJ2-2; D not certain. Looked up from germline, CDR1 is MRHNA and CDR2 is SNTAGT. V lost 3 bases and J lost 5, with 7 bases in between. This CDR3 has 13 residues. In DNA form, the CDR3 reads TGTGCCAGCAGTGATGACGGGACCGGGGAGCTGTTTTTT. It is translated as CASSDDGTGELFF.

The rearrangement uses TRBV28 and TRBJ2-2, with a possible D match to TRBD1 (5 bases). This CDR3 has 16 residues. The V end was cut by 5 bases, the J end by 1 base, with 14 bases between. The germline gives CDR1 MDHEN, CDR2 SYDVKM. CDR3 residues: CASSVSGRENTGELFF. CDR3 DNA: TGTGCCAGCAGTGTAAGTGGCAGGGAGAACACCGGGGAGCTGTTTTTT.

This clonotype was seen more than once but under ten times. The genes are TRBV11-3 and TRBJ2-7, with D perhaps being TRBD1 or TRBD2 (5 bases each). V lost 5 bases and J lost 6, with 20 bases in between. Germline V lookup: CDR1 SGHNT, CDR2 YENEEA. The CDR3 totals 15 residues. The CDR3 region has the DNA TGTGCCAGCAGCATGGAGACCGATATTGGGGGCGAGCAGTACTTC. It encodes CASSMETDIGGEQYF.

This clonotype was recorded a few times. CDR3 in DNA: TGCAGTGCTAGAAGGACTAGCGCCTACAATGAGCAGTTCTTC. It specifies CSARRTSAYNEQFF. The V and J genes are TRBV20-1 and TRBJ2-1; 9 bases line up with TRBD2. Germline assignment: CDR1 DFQATT and CDR2 SNEGSKA (reference sequence). This CDR3 has 14 residues. Unmatched junction bases numbered 1, after V lost 2 bases and J lost 2 bases.